This T cell receptor (beta chain) was profiled in a study of T cells in Graves' hyperthyroidism and ophthalmopathy. TCR beta CDR3 sequences were amplified from RNA transcripts. TCR CDR3 regions were first amplified by RT-PCR with HTBI primers. MiXCR, run by TCRdb on the multiplex PCR reads, gives a single entry per CDR3 protein. The sample lists more than 500,000 distinct CDR3 sequences, roughly a sixth occurring once. Germline lookup yields CDR1 SGHRS and CDR2 YFSETQ. V lost 0 bases to trimming and J lost 5 bases, with 15 bases between them. CDR3 size: 15 residues. This receptor was identified in a woman aged 30 to 39 with Graves' ophthalmopathy. Material for sequencing was blood. The genes are TRBV5-1 and TRBJ2-7, with D possibly called TRBD1 or TRBD2 (5 bases each). CDR3 in DNA: TGCGCCAGCAGCTTGGGGGGGTCCTACTACCACGAGCAGTACTTC. This codes for CASSLGGSYYHEQYF.